The 9 T cell receptor beta chains in this list originate from one sample, sequenced in a study of blood T cell repertoires in COVID-19. The repertoire was sequenced with immunoSEQ multiplex PCR; TCRdb's copy has only in-frame clones and lacks some. The table records roughly 180,000 clones, roughly 87% of them present only once. The sample was PBMCs or T cells enriched from blood (not recorded which). The source of these receptors is a woman aged 25 to 39 who had recovered from COVID-19.

The chain links TRBV19 to TRBJ1-1; maybe TRBD1 (5 bases). From germline, CDR1 is LNHDA and CDR2 SQIVND (reference sequence). The CDR3 is made up of 17 amino acids. Trimming stripped 3 bases from V and 0 bases from J, with 17 bases between. CDR3 protein: CASSMGLQVLVNTEAFF. The DNA of the CDR3 is TGTGCCAGTAGTATGGGGCTACAGGTTTTAGTGAACACTGAAGCTTTCTTT.

The genes are TRBV6-4 and TRBJ2-3; no clear D gene. V was shortened by 2 bases and J by 0 bases, with 9 bases between the two germline ends. The CDR3 extends over 15 amino acids. Germline CDR1 MRHNA, CDR2 SNTAGT. CDR3 in amino acids: CASSDRSFSTDTQYF. The CDR3 nucleotides read TGTGCCAGCAGTGACAGAAGCTTTAGCACAGATACGCAGTATTTT.

The chain employs TRBV3-1 (or the pseudogene TRBV3-2) and TRBJ1-1; 8 bases are a match to TRBD1. The germline gives CDR1 LGHDT, CDR2 YNNKEL (reference sequence). The CDR3 is 17 amino acids. The V and J ends lost 0 bases and 0 bases, in that order; junction bases with no gene match: 6. CDR3 nucleotide sequence: TGTGCCAGCAGCCAAGATTTTTCAGGGGGCTTGAACACTGAAGCTTTCTTT. This encodes CASSQDFSGGLNTEAFF.

The chain combines TRBV18 with TRBJ1-6, with 7 bases identical to TRBD1. From germline, CDR1 is KGHSH and CDR2 LQKENI. J gave up 4 bases and V 3 bases, and 3 bases lay outside the gene matches. This CDR3 region has 15 residues. CDR3 region: CASSPRDSYNSPLHF. CDR3 bases: TGTGCCAGCTCACCCCGGGACAGTTATAATTCACCCCTCCACTTT.

This clone has just a few counts. The chain joins TRBV5-5 to TRBJ1-1; 7 bases agree with TRBD1. The CDR3 runs to 16 residues. J lost 2 bases, V lost 3 bases, and 10 bases had no gene match. The V gene's germline CDR1 is SGHKS and CDR2 YYEKEE (reference sequence). The CDR3 loop is CASSYRLTGSNTEAFF. CDR3 in DNA: TGTGCCAGCAGCTACCGATTGACAGGGTCCAACACTGAAGCTTTCTTT. Using reference TRBV5-5 and TRBJ1-1 for the parts outside the CDR3, the full variable domain is DAGVTQSPTHLIKTRGQQVTLRCSPISGHKSVSWYQQVLGQGPQFIFQYYEKEERGRGNFPDRFSARQFPNYSSELNVNALLLGDSALYLCASSYRLTGSNTEAFFGQGTRLTVV.

This clone has only one observation. The V call is TRBV9, the J call TRBJ2-3, with 8 bases lining up with TRBD2. Germline assignment: CDR1 SGDLS and CDR2 YYNGEE. The CDR3 totals 17 residues. V lost 2 bases, J lost 1 base, and 9 bases stayed unmatched. The CDR3 loop is CASSVAGGPVGTDTQYF. The DNA for the CDR3 is TGTGCCAGCAGCGTGGCGGGAGGTCCTGTCGGCACAGATACGCAGTATTTT. Filled out from reference TRBV9 and TRBJ2-3, the complete variable domain reads DSGVTQTPKHLITATGQRVTLRCSPRSGDLSVYWYQQSLDQGLQFLIQYYNGEERAKGNILERFSAQQFPDLHSELNLSSLELGDSALYFCASSVAGGPVGTDTQYFGPGTRLTVL.

This clone occurred once. The chain has TRBV11-3 and TRBJ2-3; no reliable D call. The CDR3 consists of 13 residues. The germline CDR1 and CDR2 sequences are SGHNT and YENEEA. The ends were cut back, 5 bases at V and 4 bases at J, with 10 bases in the middle. The chain's CDR3 is CASSRLEADTQYF. Here the CDR3 DNA reads TGTGCCAGCAGCCGCCTCGAGGCAGATACGCAGTATTTT.

The chain has TRBV7-9 and TRBJ2-1; 13 bases align to TRBD2. The CDR3 contains 15 residues. Germline V gives CDR1 SEHNR, CDR2 FQNEAQ (reference sequence). J was trimmed by 9 bases and V by 1 base; bases with no gene match: 3. CDR3 DNA sequence: TGTGCCAGCAGCTTAGAGGGACTAGCGGGAATTGAGCAGTTCTTC. This codes for CASSLEGLAGIEQFF.

The chain joins TRBV19 to TRBJ1-2; possible D gene TRBD1, 5 bases. Germline CDR1 and CDR2: LNHDA and SQIVND (reference sequence). Trimming shortened V by 10 bases and J by 9 bases, and 15 bases separated the two germline ends. The CDR3 contains 11 residues. CDR3 nucleotides: TGTGCCATTGGGCGTCGGGGGAGCTACACCTTC. This encodes CAIGRRGSYTF.